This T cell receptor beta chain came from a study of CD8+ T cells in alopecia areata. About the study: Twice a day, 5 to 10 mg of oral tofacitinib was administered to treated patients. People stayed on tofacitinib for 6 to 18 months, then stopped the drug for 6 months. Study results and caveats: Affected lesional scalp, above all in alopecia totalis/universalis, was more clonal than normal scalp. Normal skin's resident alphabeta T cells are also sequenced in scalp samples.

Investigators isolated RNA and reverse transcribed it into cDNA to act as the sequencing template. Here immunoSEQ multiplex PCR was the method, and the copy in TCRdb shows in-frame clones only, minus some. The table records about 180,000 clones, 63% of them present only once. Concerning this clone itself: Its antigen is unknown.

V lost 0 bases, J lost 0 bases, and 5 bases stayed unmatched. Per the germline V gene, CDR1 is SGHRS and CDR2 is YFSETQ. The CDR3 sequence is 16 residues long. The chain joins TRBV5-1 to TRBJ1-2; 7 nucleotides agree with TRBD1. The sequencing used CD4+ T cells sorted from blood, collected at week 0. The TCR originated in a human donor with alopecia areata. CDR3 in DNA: TGCGCCAGCAGCTTGGACCCAGGGGGAACTAACTATGGCTACACCTTC. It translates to CASSLDPGGTNYGYTF.